This section outlines one T cell receptor (beta chain) sequence together with its context. The antigen is not known. CDR1 is MGHRA, CDR2 YSYEKL, per germline. This CDR3 region has 15 residues. The method was immunoSEQ multiplex PCR; TCRdb's version includes in-frame clones alone and lacks a portion of them. This table holds approximately 86,000 clones, less than 95% found once. This entry is derived from a study of graft-versus-host responses after intestinal transplantation. For the study at large: Transplant recipients had multivisceral, liver-intestinal, or isolated intestinal grafts.

This clonotype was sampled from a human donor who was the organ donor for an intestinal transplant. The rearrangement links TRBV4-1 to TRBJ2-5; 12 bases fit TRBD2. The DNA end is a closer match to TRBJ2-7, so the J assignment may be wrong. The source material was unstimulated CD8+ T cells sorted from spleen or lymph node cells, sampled before transplant. The CDR3 DNA sequence: TGCGCCAGCAGCCATACCGGGACTAGCGGGTACGAGCAGTACTTC. Amino acid sequence: CASSHTGTSGYEQYF.